This entry is about one T cell receptor beta chain. What antigen it recognizes has not been identified. The record has no base qualities; no much larger clone is one base away. The sequencing machine was an Illumina NovaSeq 6000. cDNA libraries for TCRalpha and TCRbeta were prepared by 5'RACE using constant-segment primers, with sample barcodes and unique molecular identifiers added. RNA was extracted from every sample with Trizol reagent. Libraries were amplified in two PCR steps, with a second sample barcode and Illumina TruSeq adapters added in the second step. Sequencing of libraries was performed on an Illumina NovaSeq with 2 x 150 bp paired-end reads. Under the source paper's analysis protocol: The reads were demultiplexed and collapsed into UMI-guided consensus sequences using migec v1.2.7. With mixcr v2.1.11, UMI consensuses were aligned to TRA and TRB V and J templates and assembled into clonotypes. Clonotypes were classified as expanded or contracted when called significant by both edgeR and NoisET, with noise models trained on biological replicates. For edgeR calls, the cutoffs were a false discovery rate-adjusted p below 0.01 and a log2 fold-change threshold of 1. PCA with hierarchical clustering of max-normalized trajectories of the 1000 most abundant clonotypes was used as exploratory dynamics analysis. The CD4 or CD8 phenotype of responding clones was assigned using the separately sequenced CD4+ and CD8+ repertoires. The public sequencing data were trimmed at Q25 with fastp and processed into clonotypes with MiXCR by TCRdb, which kept only in-frame beta chains. One record per CDR3 amino acid sequence lists the most common genes and DNA. The V and J calls, along with clone size, are taken from TCRdb and not from the paper's own processing. For this sample there are approximately 100,000 distinct CDR3 sequences; over 8.5% appear just once. Of the sample, about 40% falls within the top ten clones.

CDR3 length: 16 amino acids, cysteine to phenylalanine. CDR3 DNA only is kept here, 48 bases in frame from base 1. CDR1 and CDR2, looked up from the germline V gene, are SGHAT and FQNNGV. V is reduced by 5 bases and J by 3 bases, leaving a spacing of 16 bases between them. Ficoll-Paque density gradient centrifugation was the method used to isolate PBMCs. This entry comes from a study of T-cell memory formation after mild COVID-19 (dated by TCRdb to about 2021). Looking at the study overall: Most TCR sequence clusters were specific to one of the two donors. T-cell clones expanding and contracting after mild COVID-19 in two donors were tracked by longitudinal TCRalpha and TCRbeta repertoire sequencing. The cohort comprised two young, previously healthy adult volunteers, one female and one male.

Points the paper makes about the study in general: Only two mild cases were covered in the study, and larger cohorts including severe cases with pre-infection samples were considered necessary. The second-wave clones that peaked on day 37 were not confirmed to be SARS-CoV-2 specific. Contracting CD4+ clones appeared mostly in the CM and EM memory subsets, whereas CD8+ clones were enriched in EMRA. Some responding clones were detected in pre-infection memory, suggesting pre-existing cross-reactive memory T cells joined the SARS-CoV-2 response. Balanced CD4/CD8 phenotypes were observed for clones contracting from day 15 to 85, whereas a bias towards CD4+ was observed for a second wave of clones expanding from day 15 to 37.

Sequences were obtained from PBMCs or a T cell subset sorted from them (not recorded which). This clonotype originated in a man between 18 and 29 years old who had mild COVID-19 (a few samples of this study predate the infection). The sample titles of this study are shuffled in the database, so cell type and time point are left out; the donor was told from shared clones. The chain employs TRBV11-2 and TRBJ2-2; no D gene is confidently identified. The CDR3 region reads CASSPPPPVYTGELFF. The DNA sequence is given as TGTGCCAGCAGCCCGCCACCCCCAGTTTACACCGGGGAGCTGTTTTTT. With the rest looked up from the reference TRBV11-2 and TRBJ2-2 genes rather than sequenced, the full variable domain is EAGVAQSPRYKIIEKRQSVAFWCNPISGHATLYWYQQILGQGPKLLIQFQNNGVVDDSQLPKDRFSAERLKGVDSTLKIQPAKLEDSAVYLCASSPPPPVYTGELFFGEGSRLTVL.